What follows is one T cell receptor beta chain and its context. What this receptor recognizes is not known. No base qualities exist here, and no much larger clone lies one base off it. The data stem from a study of shared clonotypes between healthy human individuals (dated by TCRdb to 2019 to 2021). With regard to the full study: Two women and three men aged 18 to 49 years were included in the cohort. Blood TCR repertoires of five healthy adults were deeply sequenced to estimate repertoire size and the extent of clonotype sharing between individuals. Different laboratories and diverse techniques were used to prepare libraries and sequence TCR repertoires, to increase sequencing depth and limit assay-specific biases. Each donor's leukapheresis produced roughly between roughly 0.94 and 9.5 billion PBMCs.

The donors were healthy, HIV-negative adults who had no recently reported acute infections or vaccinations. Only Caucasian adults living in Nashville, Tennessee, USA were represented among the donors. For unsorted samples, some 90 million PBMCs were counted and genomic DNA was extracted with the QIAamp DNA Blood Mini kit. Blood was collected by leukapheresis, and PBMCs were isolated by Ficoll-Histopaque density gradient centrifugation and then cryopreserved in liquid nitrogen vapor phase. Broad study findings and their caveats: Because the study included a small number of donors, the genetic and exposure-history diversity represented was limited. Pairwise subsampling led to the expectation that sequencing depth would affect the degree of clonotype sharing among donors. Sampling was restricted to blood, and TCR repertoires in tissues likely differ from the TCR repertoires found in blood.

TCR CDR3 regions were amplified from genomic DNA by multiplex PCR using the deep immunoSEQ assay. Extracted genomic DNA from each cell subset was distributed evenly across all wells of several immunoSEQ 96-well plates, and each plate was treated as a replicate. Each replicate PCR for unsorted PBMC received roughly 300 ng genomic DNA, equal to 30,000 or so T cell genomes. Unsorted PBMC genomic DNA was sequenced across ten immunoSEQ deep assay plates. The purified libraries were quantified using a Qubit 3.0 fluorometer, sized with a Bioanalyzer 2100, and then quantified again using the KAPA Library Quantification kit. Every immunoSEQ 96-well plate was sequenced on a separate single-read 150-cycle Illumina NextSeq 550 flow cell. In the original analysis: Because only junctional sequences without quality scores were contained in the immunoSEQ output, filtering matching that applied to full-length reads could not be performed. To assign V/J genes and CDR3, sequences were annotated against IMGT germline references using PyIR, a Python wrapper for IgBLAST v1.9. Any read was removed if the V/J assignment was weak (E-value above 1e-6), the CDR3 was missing, or the read contained stop codons, out-of-frame junctions, or ambiguous translated residues. A V3J clonotype was defined by an identical inferred V gene, J gene, and CDR3 amino acid sequence. Percentage overlap between repertoires was computed as shared unique clonotypes divided by the size of the smaller repertoire. Three approaches were used to assess repertoire richness: RTK rarefaction, the Chao1 estimator, and Recon v2.1 estimates of unobserved clonotypes. Imported from immuneACCESS, the table was reduced by TCRdb to in-frame sequences with V and J called. These copies leave out some clones; in studies compared against another copy, an unresolved V gene accounts for under half, and the cause of the remainder is not known. V and J calls plus clone size are reproduced from that table; the DNA served to infer D and trimming. This sample holds approximately 470,000 clones; approximately 78% were observed only once. The top ten clonotypes cover about 11% of the sample.

V lost 5 bases and J lost 3 bases, and the count of bases not matched to a germline gene is 12. The germline V gene gives CDR1 as SGHTA and CDR2 as FQGTGA. The CDR3, cysteine through phenylalanine, is 18 amino acids long. The DNA shown is the 54-base CDR3, in frame from base 1. Sequenced input: PBMCs. The TCR comes from a woman in her 40s in good health. Some clones in this sample may be carry-over from other donors' samples. The chain joins TRBV7-3 to TRBJ2-1; TRBD2 agrees with 11 junctional bases. In nucleotide form, the sequence is TGTGCCAGCAGCCTCCGGGTAGCGGGAGGGGAAGACTACAATGAGCAGTTCTTC. Its coded protein is CASSLRVAGGEDYNEQFF.